This T cell receptor (beta chain) was sequenced in a study of T cell responses to AZD1222 COVID-19 vaccine. Study-wide points: Clonal diversity may have been underestimated in mostly white British donors. Among those given AZD1222, only six or seven were seropositive at baseline. Nearly half of spike-specific TCRs reportedly target unmutated variant regions.

Turning to this clone: Its cognate antigen is unknown.

Assay: immunoSEQ multiplex PCR; the TCRdb copy retains only in-frame clones and omits some. The table shows about 130,000 clones, with under 95% occurring only once. V was clipped by 1 base and J by 7 bases, with 11 bases between them. Germline CDR1 and CDR2: SGHTA and FQGNSA. CDR3 length: 15 residues. Sample: peripheral blood, taken on day 0 of AZD1222 vaccination. This clonotype was obtained from an adult in good health. The chain is built from TRBV7-2 and TRBJ1-6; no definite D call. DNA for the CDR3: TGTGCCAGCAGCTTAGGCGGCGGAACCAATTCACCCCTCCACTTT. Protein: CASSLGGGTNSPLHF.